This T cell receptor (beta chain) was recorded in a study of OX40 agonist ivuxolimab in advanced cancers. Looking at the study overall: A mean age of around 66 years, range about 23 to 90, was recorded, and approximately 85% were male.

Patients were ineligible given autoimmune disease history or systemic immunosuppression. Some clones are missing from TCRdb's copy, which holds only in-frame ones; the method was immunoSEQ multiplex PCR. The sample consists of under 15,000 clones, roughly four fifths of them appearing once. The CDR3 totals 13 residues. Trimming pared 7 bases from V and 3 bases from J, leaving 12 bases between. Germline CDR1 reads MNHNS; CDR2 reads SASEGT. V usage is TRBV6-1 and J usage is TRBJ1-1; no clear D. The sequence was obtained from an adult with an advanced solid tumor such as melanoma, head and neck, liver or kidney cancer. Specimen: CD4+ or CD8+ T cells sorted from blood, collected in a trial of the OX40 agonist ivuxolimab. The chain's CDR3 is CASKVGEYTEAFF. CDR3 coding DNA: TGTGCCAGCAAGGTAGGAGAGTACACTGAAGCTTTCTTT.